This TCR beta chain was identified in a study of blood T cell repertoires in COVID-19. Study overall: Sample material is recorded as cDNA or gDNA derived from T cells, B-cell-depleted T cells, or PBMCs.

Participants were aged about 18 to 100 years from approximately 25 US areas. Participant reports of clinical history set cohort assignment. The germline V gene has CDR1 MDHEN and CDR2 SYDVKM. CDR3 length equals 13 residues. Trimming cost V 2 bases and J 10 bases, with 11 bases left between them. Some clones are missing from TCRdb's copy, which holds only in-frame ones; the method was immunoSEQ multiplex PCR. The sample holds 200,000 to 250,000 clones; roughly nine tenths are singletons and the top ten take approximately 2.8%. The receptor was isolated from a woman between 50 and 59 years old in a cohort exposed to, infected with or recovered from COVID-19 (not recorded which). The chain recombines TRBV28 with TRBJ1-4; no definite D call. The sequencing sample was made of PBMCs or T cells enriched from blood (not recorded which). This chain's CDR3 is CASSLGPLGKLFF. CDR3 bases: TGTGCCAGCAGTTTAGGGCCCCTTGGAAAACTGTTTTTT.